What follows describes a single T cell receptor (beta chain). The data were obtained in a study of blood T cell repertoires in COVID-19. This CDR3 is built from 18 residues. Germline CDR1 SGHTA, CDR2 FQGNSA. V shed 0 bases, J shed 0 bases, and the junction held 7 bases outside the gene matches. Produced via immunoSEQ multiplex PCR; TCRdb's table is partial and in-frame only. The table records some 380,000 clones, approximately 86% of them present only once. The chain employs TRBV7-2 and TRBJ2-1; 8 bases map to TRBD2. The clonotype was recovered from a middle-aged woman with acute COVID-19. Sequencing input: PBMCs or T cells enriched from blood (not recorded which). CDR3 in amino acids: CASSLASGGLSSYNEQFF. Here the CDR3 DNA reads TGTGCCAGCAGCTTAGCCAGCGGGGGACTTAGCTCCTACAATGAGCAGTTCTTC. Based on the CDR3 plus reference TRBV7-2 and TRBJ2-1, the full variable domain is GAGVSQSPSNKVTEKGKDVELRCDPISGHTALYWYRQSLGQGLEFLIYFQGNSAPDKSGLPSDRFSAERTGGSVSTLTIQRTQQEDSAVYLCASSLASGGLSSYNEQFFGPGTRLTVL.